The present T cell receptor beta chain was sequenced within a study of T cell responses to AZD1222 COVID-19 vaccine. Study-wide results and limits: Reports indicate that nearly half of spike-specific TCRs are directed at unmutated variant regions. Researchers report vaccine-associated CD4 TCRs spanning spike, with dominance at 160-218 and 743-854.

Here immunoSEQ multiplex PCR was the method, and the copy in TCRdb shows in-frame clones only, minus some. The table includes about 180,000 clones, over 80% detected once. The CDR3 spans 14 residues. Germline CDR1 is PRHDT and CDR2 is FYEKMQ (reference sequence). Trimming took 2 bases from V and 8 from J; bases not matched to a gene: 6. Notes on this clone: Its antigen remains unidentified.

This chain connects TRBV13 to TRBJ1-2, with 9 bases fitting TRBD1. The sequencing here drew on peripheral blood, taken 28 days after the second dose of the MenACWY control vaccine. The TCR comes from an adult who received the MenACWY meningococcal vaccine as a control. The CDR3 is CASSLKQGAWGYTF. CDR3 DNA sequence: TGTGCCAGCAGCTTAAAACAGGGGGCGTGGGGCTACACCTTC. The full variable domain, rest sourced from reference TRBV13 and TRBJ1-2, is AAGVIQSPRHLIKEKRETATLKCYPIPRHDTVYWYQQGPGQDPQFLISFYEKMQSDKGSIPDRFSAQQFSDYHSELNMSSLELGDSALYFCASSLKQGAWGYTFGSGTRLTVV.